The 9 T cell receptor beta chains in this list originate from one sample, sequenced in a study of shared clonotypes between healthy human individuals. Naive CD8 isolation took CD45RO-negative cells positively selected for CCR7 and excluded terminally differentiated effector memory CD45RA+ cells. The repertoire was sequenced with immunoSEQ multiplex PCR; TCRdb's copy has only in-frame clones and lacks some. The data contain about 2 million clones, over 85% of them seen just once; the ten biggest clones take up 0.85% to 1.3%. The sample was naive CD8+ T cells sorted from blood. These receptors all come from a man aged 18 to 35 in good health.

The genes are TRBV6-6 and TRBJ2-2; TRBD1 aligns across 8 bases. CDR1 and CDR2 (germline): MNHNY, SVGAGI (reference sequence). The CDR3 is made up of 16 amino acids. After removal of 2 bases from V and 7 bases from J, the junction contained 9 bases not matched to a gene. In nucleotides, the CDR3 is TGTGCCAGCAGTTACCGGGCAGGGGGCCATGACGGGGAGCTGTTTTTT. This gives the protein CASSYRAGGHDGELFF.

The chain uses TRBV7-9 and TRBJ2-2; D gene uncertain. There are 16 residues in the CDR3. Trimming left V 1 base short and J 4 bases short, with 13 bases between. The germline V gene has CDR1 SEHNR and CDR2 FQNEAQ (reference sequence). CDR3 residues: CASSLEVVRGTGELFF. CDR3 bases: TGTGCCAGCAGCTTAGAGGTGGTCCGTGGCACCGGGGAGCTGTTTTTT. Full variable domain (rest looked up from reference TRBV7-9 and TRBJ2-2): DTGVSQNPRHKITKRGQNVTFRCDPISEHNRLYWYRQTLGQGPEFLTYFQNEAQLEKSRLLSDRFSAERPKGSFSTLEIQRTEQGDSAMYLCASSLEVVRGTGELFFGEGSRLTVL.

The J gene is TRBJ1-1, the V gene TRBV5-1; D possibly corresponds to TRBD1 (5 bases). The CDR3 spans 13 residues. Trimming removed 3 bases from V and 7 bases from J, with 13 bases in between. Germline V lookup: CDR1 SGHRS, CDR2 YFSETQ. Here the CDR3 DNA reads TGCGCCAGCAGCTACAGGAGCTGGGATGAAGCTTTCTTT. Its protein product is CASSYRSWDEAFF.

The CDR3 region is CASSLGTSGIANEQFF. CDR3 nucleotides: TGTGCCAGCAGCTTGGGGACTAGCGGGATAGCAAATGAGCAGTTCTTC. The V and J genes are TRBV5-8 and TRBJ2-1; 12 nucleotides line up with TRBD2. Germline CDR1 reads SGHTS; CDR2 reads YDEGEE. V lost 0 bases, J lost 7 bases, and 5 bases stayed unmatched. The CDR3 spans 16 residues.

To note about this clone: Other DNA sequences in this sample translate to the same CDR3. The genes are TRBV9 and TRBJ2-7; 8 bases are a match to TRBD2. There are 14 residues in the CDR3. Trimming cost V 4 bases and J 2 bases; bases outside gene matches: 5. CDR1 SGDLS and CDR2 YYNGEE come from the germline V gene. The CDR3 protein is CASSPSGGPYEQYF. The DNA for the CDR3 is TGTGCCAGCAGCCCGAGCGGGGGACCCTACGAGCAGTACTTC.

The CDR3 protein is CASSSVYNSPLHF. CDR3 DNA sequence: TGTGCCAGCAGTTCGGTATATAATTCACCCCTCCACTTT. The V gene is TRBV27, the J gene TRBJ1-6; D gene uncertain. V lost 4 bases, J lost 4 bases, and 5 bases lay in between. Germline V CDR1 and CDR2: MNHEY, SMNVEV (reference sequence). The CDR3 length is 13 residues.

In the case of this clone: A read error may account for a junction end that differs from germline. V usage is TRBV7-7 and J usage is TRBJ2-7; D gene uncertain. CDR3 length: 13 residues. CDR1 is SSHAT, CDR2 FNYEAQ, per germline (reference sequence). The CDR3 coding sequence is TGTGCTAGCAGCTTAAAGGGTGGGGACGAGCAGTACTTC. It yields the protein CASSLKGGDEQYF.

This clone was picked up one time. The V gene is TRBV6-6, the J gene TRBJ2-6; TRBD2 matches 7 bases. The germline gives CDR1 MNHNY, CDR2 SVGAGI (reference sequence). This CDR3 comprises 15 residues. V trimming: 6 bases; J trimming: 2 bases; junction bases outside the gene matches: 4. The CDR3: CASSSAGAGANVLTF. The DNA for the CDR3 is TGTGCCAGCAGCTCCGCGGGAGCTGGGGCCAACGTCCTGACTTTC.

The CDR3 bases are TGCGCCAGCAGCCTGCTACTAGCGGACAATGAGCAGTTCTTC. This codes for CASSLLLADNEQFF. This chain connects TRBV4-1 to TRBJ2-1, with TRBD2 identical over 8 bases. Losses at the gene ends were 4 bases for V and 5 bases for J; bases not matched to a gene: 4. The germline V gene has CDR1 MGHRA and CDR2 YSYEKL. This CDR3 has 14 residues.